Listed below are T cell receptor beta chains from one sample, sequenced in a study of monozygotic twins with inflammatory bowel disease. TCRdb derives one entry per CDR3 protein from the 5' RACE reads, leaving out DNA. The sample's table shows some 190,000 distinct CDR3 sequences. Material for sequencing was blood. These receptors originate from a human donor with ulcerative colitis or Crohn's disease, or a healthy co-twin of an affected twin (not recorded which). Each CDR3 is given with its conserved first and last residue. Fields, in order: V gene, J gene, CDR3 protein.

TRBV4-1	TRBJ2-5	CASSQSNSGNQETQYF
TRBV7-8	TRBJ1-1	CASSLGGVVDVGAFF
TRBV7-8	TRBJ2-7	CASSLPGEPYEQYF
TRBV28	TRBJ2-1	CASSSLGNYNEQFF
TRBV4-2	TRBJ2-5	CASSQPQGGETQYF
TRBV5-1	TRBJ1-1	CASSLEGYEAFF
TRBV5-4	TRBJ1-4	CASSLTGATNEKLFF
TRBV5-1	TRBJ2-3	CASSSRGSKGTDTQYF
TRBV11-2	TRBJ1-1	CASSFAGFTEAFF
TRBV5-1	TRBJ1-1	CASSRDRDRNTEAFF
TRBV15	TRBJ2-2	CATSRAGVFGELFF
TRBV12-3/TRBV12-4	TRBJ2-2	CASSKGSLNTGELFF
TRBV7-3	TRBJ1-6	CASSLQGLRSPLHF
TRBV10-3	TRBJ2-7	CAISTSGYEQYF
TRBV20-1	TRBJ2-5	CSTQLGTSVIETQYF
TRBV5-1	TRBJ2-2	CASSLNPSAGELFF
TRBV20-1	TRBJ2-7	CSASGREIPYEQYF
TRBV20-1	TRBJ1-1	CSAARTGSNTEAFF
TRBV20-1	TRBJ2-3	CSATLPLAGGSDTQYF
TRBV6-1	TRBJ1-1	CASALGPSGVGTEAFF
TRBV5-1	TRBJ1-1	CASSVTTDTEAFF
TRBV5-1	TRBJ1-1	CASSLTEYRPEAFF
TRBV28	TRBJ2-4	CASSLSGPAKNIQYF
TRBV11-2	TRBJ2-5	CASSSLQWGQPETQYF
TRBV5-6	TRBJ1-2	CASSLGTGGSVAYGYTF
TRBV20-1	TRBJ2-7	CSARPDSQPYEQYF
TRBV6-1	TRBJ1-3	CASSSVGSSGNNIYF
TRBV5-1	TRBJ1-1	CASRRGLDTEAFF
TRBV5-6	TRBJ1-4	CASSLAATNEKLFF
TRBV5-1	TRBJ2-7	CASSLGGGTYEQYF
TRBV2	TRBJ2-4	CASSLHPRVGNIQYF
TRBV20-1	TRBJ1-2	CSARDLVPGSAYGYTF
TRBV20-1	TRBJ2-7	CSARRMSSYEQYF
TRBV7-2	TRBJ2-5	CASSNRGGRETQYF
TRBV29-1	TRBJ1-5	CSVGGSGGQPQHF
TRBV28	TRBJ2-2	CASSNQGLNTGELFF
TRBV20-1	TRBJ1-6	CSARRGLRENGSPLHF